A single sample gave rise to the 11 T cell receptor beta chains below, sequenced in a study of cytomegalovirus exposure and HLA in healthy donors. Vbeta (60) and Jbeta (13) primers were used in the PCR. Sequenced by immunoSEQ multiplex PCR; TCRdb stores in-frame clones only, minus some. The repertoire holds about 43,000 clones, 60% to 80% seen once, with 1.4% in the top ten. Sequencing was carried out using PBMCs. These receptors originate from a young man in good health and CMV-seronegative.

The rearrangement uses TRBV4-1 and TRBJ2-7; 7 bases are shared with TRBD2. Germline CDR1 is MGHRA and CDR2 is YSYEKL. The CDR3 loop spans 21 amino acids. The V gene end was trimmed by 3 bases and the J gene end by 2 bases; junction bases not matched to a gene: 25. CDR3 in DNA: TGCGCCAGCAGCCAGGCTGAACCGGGTCCCCTAAGGGGCGGGAGAGCCTACGAGCAGTACTTC. Translated: CASSQAEPGPLRGGRAYEQYF.

This rearrangement joins TRBV7-2 to TRBJ1-2; D perhaps matches TRBD1 (5 bases). The length of the CDR3 is 16 residues. V lost 4 bases and J 7 bases, leaving 22 bases between the germline ends. Germline V gives CDR1 SGHTA, CDR2 FQGNSA. The CDR3 loop reads CASSYDLSGAGSGYTF. CDR3 DNA: TGTGCCAGCAGCTACGACCTTAGCGGGGCAGGAAGTGGCTACACCTTC. The variable domain in full, completed from reference TRBV7-2 and TRBJ1-2, reads GAGVSQSPSNKVTEKGKDVELRCDPISGHTALYWYRQSLGQGLEFLIYFQGNSAPDKSGLPSDRFSAERTGGSVSTLTIQRTQQEDSAVYLCASSYDLSGAGSGYTFGSGTRLTVV.

This clone was observed once. One end of the junction is discordant with germline, which a read error may explain. The sample holds other DNA sequences that translate to the same CDR3. The V gene is TRBV7-2, the J gene TRBJ2-5, with TRBD2 as a possible D gene (6 bases). CDR1 SGHTA and CDR2 FQGNSA come from the germline V gene. The CDR3 contains 14 residues. CDR3 in DNA: TGTGCTAGCAGCCGTGGAGCGGGTCAAGAGACCCAGTACTTC. Encoded protein: CASSRGAGQETQYF. The variable domain in full, with the rest retrieved from reference TRBV7-2 and TRBJ2-5, is GAGVSQSPSNKVTEKGKDVELRCDPISGHTALYWYRQSLGQGLEFLIYFQGNSAPDKSGLPSDRFSAERTGGSVSTLTIQRTQQEDSAVYLCASSRGAGQETQYFGPGTRLLVL.

CDR3 DNA sequence: TGCGCCAGCAGCTGGGAGGCCACAGATACGCAGTATTTT. Residues: CASSWEATDTQYF. The chain combines TRBV5-1 with TRBJ2-3, with TRBD2 as a possible D gene (6 bases). CDR3 length: 13 residues. Germline CDR1 and CDR2: SGHRS and YFSETQ. V was cut by 3 bases and J by 2 bases, with 7 bases left in between.

The J gene is TRBJ1-5, the V gene TRBV4-1, with 7 bases fitting TRBD1. Germline V gene sequence: CDR1 MGHRA, CDR2 YSYEKL. The CDR3 sequence is 14 residues long. J was trimmed by 5 bases and V by 0 bases; bases with no gene match: 1. The CDR3 loop is CASSQDRGDQPQHF. Here the CDR3 DNA reads TGCGCCAGCAGCCAAGACAGGGGGGATCAGCCCCAGCATTTT.

This clone was recorded once. V usage is TRBV27 and J usage is TRBJ1-5, with 8 bases fitting TRBD1. After removal of 3 bases from V and 0 bases from J, the junction contained 7 bases not matched to a gene. CDR1 is MNHEY, CDR2 SMNVEV, per germline (reference sequence). The CDR3 spans 17 residues. CDR3 protein: CASSFLRGLGSNQPQHF. The CDR3 DNA reads TGTGCCAGCAGTTTCCTCAGGGGGCTGGGTAGCAATCAGCCCCAGCATTTT.

The V gene is TRBV27, the J gene TRBJ1-2; D call uncertain. Between the trimmed V and J ends, which lost 3 bases and 6 bases, there was a span of 17 bases. The CDR3 consists of 15 residues. From germline, CDR1 is MNHEY and CDR2 SMNVEV (reference sequence). The CDR3 reads CASSFGEGFRDGYTF. CDR3 sequence (DNA): TGTGCCAGCAGTTTTGGGGAGGGATTCCGGGATGGCTACACCTTC.

The V and J genes are TRBV7-2 and TRBJ2-5, with TRBD2 matching over 10 bases. The CDR3 is 14 residues long. The junction had 5 bases not matched to a gene; V was cut back by 3 bases and J by 7 bases. The germline gives CDR1 SGHTA, CDR2 FQGNSA. CDR3 DNA sequence: TGTGCCAGCAGCTTGGGAGCGGGAGGGGGGACCCAGTACTTC. Its protein product is CASSLGAGGGTQYF.

This sequence joins TRBV7-7 and TRBJ2-5, with 10 bases fitting TRBD2. This CDR3 is 15 amino acids long. Per germline, CDR1 SSHAT and CDR2 FNYEAQ (reference sequence). V was pared by 2 bases and J by 5 bases, with 5 bases of the junction left unmatched. CDR3 protein: CASSLNSGRIETQYF. In DNA form, the CDR3 reads TGTGCCAGCAGCTTAAATAGCGGGAGGATTGAGACCCAGTACTTC.

This clone occurred a few times. V usage is TRBV4-2 and J usage is TRBJ2-7; 11 nucleotides match TRBD2. Trimming cost V 0 bases and J 4 bases; bases outside gene matches: 2. The germline V gene has CDR1 LGHNA and CDR2 YNFKEQ. The CDR3 is 15 residues long. CDR3 in amino acids: CASSQDTSGSYEQYF. The CDR3 coding sequence is TGTGCCAGCAGCCAAGATACTAGCGGGAGTTACGAGCAGTACTTC.

V and J are TRBV4-3 and TRBJ1-1; D gene unclear. Germline-derived CDR1 and CDR2 are LGHNA and YSLEER. V was trimmed by 4 bases and J by 1 base, leaving 13 bases between them. This CDR3 is 15 amino acids long. The CDR3 DNA follows: TGCGCCAGCAGCCGAAGCCCGCAGGAGAACACTGAAGCTTTCTTT. Translation gives CASSRSPQENTEAFF.